This T cell receptor beta chain was identified in a study of shared clonotypes between healthy human individuals. Study overall: CD4 naive and memory got three plates each, CD8 naive two, CD8 memory one. Overall study findings and caveats: Several donors shared approximately 5% of their naive CD4 clonotypes. The study found lower generation probabilities in non-shared clonotypes than in those shared by all four donors.

Comments on this clone: Its antigen is unknown.

As defined, naive CD8 cells were CD45RO-negative and positively selected for CCR7, with terminally differentiated effector memory CD45RA+ cells excluded. V was pared by 5 bases and J by 6 bases, with 11 bases between. The germline CDR1 and CDR2 sequences are MNHNY and SVGAGI (reference sequence). CDR3 length: 12 residues. Replicate sorted-subset PCRs were loaded with 150 to 250 ng DNA, about 31,000 T cell genomes. Profiled with immunoSEQ multiplex PCR; TCRdb holds only in-frame clones, not every one. This sample has more than 2 million clones, with around 96% found just once. This clonotype was obtained from a man aged 18 to 29 in good health. The rearrangement joins TRBV6-6 to TRBJ2-7, with D uncertain. Sequencing was carried out using naive CD8+ T cells sorted from blood. The CDR3 coding sequence is TGTGCCAGCAGTCAAGGACCGGTCGAGCAGTACTTC. The encoded protein is CASSQGPVEQYF.